This TCR beta chain was captured by sequencing in a study of T cells after somatic rescue of genetic block. Method: immunoSEQ multiplex PCR; TCRdb's copy keeps in-frame clones and lacks some. The sample shows roughly 14,000 clones, approximately 72% of them seen only once. The CDR3 totals 14 residues. Between the trimmed V and J ends, which lost 4 bases and 6 bases, there was a span of 17 bases. Germline V CDR1 and CDR2: SGDLS, YYNGEE. This chain links TRBV9 with TRBJ2-7, with D possibly TRBD1 on 6 matching bases. Sequencing used peripheral blood mononuclear cells (PBMCs). This sequence was found in a boy aged 5-17 years. The CDR3 here is CASSSFDRTVEQYF. The CDR3 DNA follows: TGTGCCAGCAGCTCTTTCGATCGGACAGTCGAGCAGTACTTC.